The 30 T cell receptor beta chains below were found in one sample sequenced in a study of cytomegalovirus exposure and HLA in healthy donors. Vbeta (60) and Jbeta (13) primers were used in the PCR. Produced via immunoSEQ multiplex PCR; TCRdb's table is partial and in-frame only. This table lists 150,000 to 200,000 clones. Material: PBMCs. These receptors all come from a woman aged 60-75 years in good health and CMV-seronegative.

This chain's CDR3 is CASSYGRGSRNTEAFF. The CDR3 DNA reads TGTGCCAGCAGTTACGGCCGGGGGTCGCGGAACACTGAAGCTTTCTTT. This chain joins TRBV6-5 and TRBJ1-1, with D possibly matching TRBD1 (5 bases). Germline CDR1 is MNHEY and CDR2 is SVGAGI. The CDR3 totals 16 residues. V dropped 2 bases and J dropped 1 base, with 14 bases sitting between them.

The CDR3 DNA is TGTGCCAGCAGCTTCCGGGAGTGGGAGACCCAGTACTTC. It is translated as CASSFREWETQYF. The chain is built from TRBV7-6 and TRBJ2-5; D might be TRBD2 (6 bases). Trimming pared 3 bases from V and 5 bases from J, leaving 10 bases between. The CDR3 sequence is 13 residues long. The germline gives CDR1 SGHVS, CDR2 FNYEAQ.

This sequence joins TRBV10-3 and TRBJ2-7, with a possible D match to TRBD2 (6 bases). The CDR3 covers 16 residues. The germline V gene encodes CDR1 ENHRY and CDR2 SYGVKD. V shed 6 bases and J shed 3 bases, with 21 bases lying between them. DNA for the CDR3: TGTGCCATCAGCCCTATGGGAGGTCTGGGGATCTACGAGCAGTACTTC. Residues: CAISPMGGLGIYEQYF.

CDR3 in DNA: TGTGCCAGCAGCCGGGACAGGGTTAAGGAGACCCAGTACTTC. Protein: CASSRDRVKETQYF. The rearrangement uses TRBV6-1 and TRBJ2-5; TRBD1 matches 9 bases. CDR1 is MNHNS and CDR2 is SASEGT in the germline V gene. V lost 6 bases, J lost 5 bases, and 7 bases stayed unmatched. CDR3 length equals 14 residues.

V gene TRBV11-3 combines with J gene TRBJ2-7, with D tentatively TRBD1 (6 bases). The V end was cut by 1 base, the J end by 6 bases, with 10 bases between. The CDR3 extends over 13 amino acids. Germline V gene lookup returns CDR1 SGHNT and CDR2 YENEEA. CDR3 protein: CASSLGPGAEQYF. The CDR3, as DNA: TGTGCCAGCAGCTTAGGCCCAGGGGCCGAGCAGTACTTC.

The chain joins TRBV7-3 to TRBJ2-7; the match to TRBD1 covers 10 bases. Looked up from germline, CDR1 is SGHTA and CDR2 is FQGTGA. The CDR3 is 14 residues long. With 5 bases clipped from V and 3 bases from J, the junction kept 4 bases outside the gene matches. The CDR3 DNA follows: TGTGCCAGCAGCCTGGGACAGGGGTACTACGAGCAGTACTTC. This translates into CASSLGQGYYEQYF.

Points on this clone: One end of the junction does not line up with germline, which may come from a read error. The rearrangement links TRBV10-3 to TRBJ2-1; TRBD2 matches at 10 bases. CDR3 length: 13 amino acids. Germline-derived CDR1 and CDR2 are ENHRY and SYGVKD. The CDR3 spells CAVREAGGGEQFF. In DNA form, the CDR3 reads TGTGCCGTCAGGGAAGCGGGAGGGGGTGAGCAGTTCTTC.

The V call is TRBV6-5, the J call TRBJ1-6, with D possibly being TRBD1 (6 bases). Looked up from germline, CDR1 is MNHEY and CDR2 is SVGAGI. The V end lost 7 bases, the J end lost 11 bases, and 21 bases lay between the germline ends. This CDR3 spans 15 amino acids. The DNA for the CDR3 is TGTGCCAGCACCCTCCGGGACATTATCAGCGCACCCCTCCACTTT. Protein sequence: CASTLRDIISAPLHF.

This chain joins TRBV2 and TRBJ2-2, with a weak D call TRBD2 (6 bases). Between the trimmed V and J ends, which lost 6 bases and 7 bases, there was a span of 12 bases. CDR1 and CDR2 from the germline V gene are SNHLY and FYNNEI. The CDR3 has 13 residues. The CDR3 nucleotides read TGTGCCAGCAGCGACTGGCGGGACGGGGAGCTGTTTTTT. Translating it yields CASSDWRDGELFF.

The J gene is TRBJ2-5, the V gene TRBV7-2, with 9 bases aligning to TRBD2. This CDR3 spans 16 amino acids. Unmatched junction bases numbered 7, after V lost 4 bases and J lost 1 base. The V gene's germline CDR1 is SGHTA and CDR2 FQGNSA. CDR3 amino acids: CASSSFGRGGQETQYF. In nucleotides, the CDR3 is TGTGCCAGCAGCTCATTTGGGCGGGGGGGCCAAGAGACCCAGTACTTC. Looking up the rest from reference TRBV7-2 and TRBJ2-5 gives the full variable domain: GAGVSQSPSNKVTEKGKDVELRCDPISGHTALYWYRQSLGQGLEFLIYFQGNSAPDKSGLPSDRFSAERTGGSVSTLTIQRTQQEDSAVYLCASSSFGRGGQETQYFGPGTRLLVL.

The chain carries TRBV18 and TRBJ1-2; possibly TRBD1 for D (6 bases). V gave up 5 bases and J gave up 1 base, with 17 bases separating them. Germline V lookup: CDR1 KGHSH, CDR2 LQKENI. CDR3 length: 16 amino acids. The CDR3 loop is CASSMGHDPRNYGYTF. In DNA form, the CDR3 reads TGTGCCAGCTCAATGGGACACGACCCCCGTAACTATGGCTACACCTTC.

The chain has TRBV19 and TRBJ1-5; D unclear. This CDR3 has 14 amino acids. Germline lookup yields CDR1 LNHDA and CDR2 SQIVND (reference sequence). Between the trimmed V and J ends, which lost 7 bases and 9 bases, there was a span of 19 bases. This CDR3 is CASTAVEGTRPQHF. Here the CDR3 DNA reads TGTGCCAGTACCGCCGTTGAGGGTACGAGGCCCCAGCATTTT.

In DNA, the CDR3 is TGTGCCAGCAGTTACTCTTCGGGGCTAGCGGAAGAGACCCAGTACTTC. Its translation is CASSYSSGLAEETQYF. V gene TRBV6-6 combines with J gene TRBJ2-5; TRBD2 matches at 7 bases. The CDR3 length is 16 residues. The germline CDR1 and CDR2 sequences are MNHNY and SVGAGI (reference sequence). The junction had 7 bases not matched to a gene; V was cut back by 0 bases and J by 3 bases.

The J gene is TRBJ2-1, the V gene TRBV30; tentatively, D is TRBD1 (6 bases). The CDR3 contains 14 residues. Germline assignment: CDR1 GTSNPN and CDR2 SVGIG (reference sequence). The germline V and J ends were trimmed by 2 bases and 4 bases, with 12 bases remaining between them. DNA of the CDR3: TGTGCCTGGAGTCACAGGGATGGATACAATGAGCAGTTCTTC. Its translation is CAWSHRDGYNEQFF.

This chain links TRBV7-6 with TRBJ1-4, with TRBD1 as a possible D gene (6 bases). Germline-derived CDR1 and CDR2 are SGHVS and FNYEAQ. The CDR3 length is 15 residues. The germline V and J ends were trimmed by 5 bases and 3 bases, with 13 bases remaining between them. CDR3: CASSRGGPANEKLFF. CDR3 in DNA: TGTGCCAGCAGCAGGGGGGGTCCGGCTAATGAAAAACTGTTTTTT.

V and J are TRBV2 and TRBJ1-4; weak D call: TRBD1 (6 bases). The germline V gene has CDR1 SNHLY and CDR2 FYNNEI. V lost 2 bases and J lost 7, with 14 bases in between. This CDR3 has 15 residues. The CDR3 spells CASSEQGKSSEKLFF. DNA of the CDR3: TGTGCCAGCAGTGAACAGGGGAAAAGTAGTGAAAAACTGTTTTTT.

The rearrangement links TRBV5-1 to TRBJ2-1; TRBD2 matches at 8 bases. The length of the CDR3 is 15 residues. CDR1 is SGHRS and CDR2 is YFSETQ in the germline V gene. V shed 2 bases and J 6 bases; nucleotides not matched to a gene: 7. CDR3 nucleotide sequence: TGCGCCAGCAGCTTATACCCTGCGGGAGGCAATGAGCAGTTCTTC. Translation gives CASSLYPAGGNEQFF.

The chain has TRBV5-8 and TRBJ2-6; tentatively, D is TRBD1 (6 bases). The CDR3 runs to 17 residues. The germline V gene has CDR1 SGHTS and CDR2 YDEGEE. The ends were cut back, 5 bases at V and 0 bases at J, with 15 bases in the middle. CDR3 sequence (DNA): TGTGCCAGCAGGCCTATCAACAGGGCCTCTGGGGCCAACGTCCTGACTTTC. It encodes CASRPINRASGANVLTF.

CDR3 loop: CASSDYPTSPQHF. CDR3 nucleotides: TGTGCCAGCAGTGATTACCCAACTTCGCCCCAGCATTTT. The chain combines TRBV6-4 with TRBJ1-5; D remains unclear. Trimming left V 3 bases short and J 9 bases short, with 12 bases between. The length of the CDR3 is 13 residues. CDR1 MRHNA and CDR2 SNTAGT come from the germline V gene.

This rearrangement joins TRBV7-9 to TRBJ2-1; 7 nucleotides match TRBD1. Germline CDR1 is SEHNR and CDR2 is FQNEAQ (reference sequence). The length of the CDR3 is 13 residues. With 5 bases clipped from V and 6 bases from J, the junction kept 4 bases outside the gene matches. The CDR3 sequence is CASSKRDSNEQFF. CDR3 nucleotide sequence: TGTGCCAGCAGCAAAAGGGACAGCAATGAGCAGTTCTTC.

This chain uses TRBV4-3 with TRBJ2-2, with TRBD1 as a possible D gene (5 bases). The CDR3 sequence is 18 residues long. Trimming removed 0 bases at V and 5 bases at J, with 19 bases between. Germline V gene sequence: CDR1 LGHNA, CDR2 YSLEER. CDR3 loop: CASSQEGVRGAGTGELFF. The CDR3 nucleotides read TGCGCCAGCAGCCAAGAAGGCGTAAGGGGTGCTGGTACCGGGGAGCTGTTTTTT.

Remarks on this clone: A junction end diverges from the germline sequence, so it may reflect a read error. This rearrangement joins TRBV10-3 to TRBJ2-7; D may be TRBD1 (6 bases). CDR3 length: 14 residues. The germline V gene encodes CDR1 ENHRY and CDR2 SYGVKD. CDR3 sequence reads: CAISGAGVGYGQYF. CDR3 bases: TGTGCCATCAGTGGGGCAGGGGTAGGCTACGGGCAGTACTTC.

The V call is TRBV5-4, the J call TRBJ1-6; 7 bases line up with TRBD1. The CDR3 sequence is 15 residues long. Germline V gives CDR1 SGHNT, CDR2 YYREEE (reference sequence). With V trimmed by 4 bases and J by 9 bases, 10 bases remained unmatched. CDR3 sequence: CASSADTGVVSPLHF. The CDR3 bases are TGTGCCAGCAGCGCCGATACAGGGGTAGTTTCACCCCTCCACTTT.

The rearrangement uses TRBV7-3 and TRBJ2-2, with 8 positions matching TRBD1. CDR1 and CDR2 (germline): SGHTA, FQGTGA. V was pared by 5 bases and J by 5 bases, with 10 bases of the junction left unmatched. CDR3 length: 16 residues. CDR3 region: CASSPQTGAPTGELFF. For the CDR3, the DNA is TGTGCCAGCAGCCCCCAGACAGGGGCCCCGACCGGGGAGCTGTTTTTT.

The V call is TRBV14, the J call TRBJ2-7, with TRBD1 identical over 9 bases. Germline CDR1 SGHDN, CDR2 FVKESK. Unmatched junction bases numbered 5, after V lost 0 bases and J lost 2 bases. CDR3 length: 16 amino acids. CDR3 DNA: TGTGCCAGCAGCCAAGATCCGGGACAGGGAACCTACGAGCAGTACTTC. Amino acid sequence: CASSQDPGQGTYEQYF.

The chain recombines TRBV27 with TRBJ1-4, with TRBD1 matching 8 bases. Germline CDR1 reads MNHEY; CDR2 reads SMNVEV (reference sequence). CDR3 length: 15 residues. The V segment lost 4 bases and the J segment 3 bases; nucleotides outside the gene matches: 4. The CDR3 DNA reads as TGTGCCAGCAGTTCCAGGGGGCATGCTAATGAAAAACTGTTTTTT. It codes for CASSSRGHANEKLFF.

V and J are TRBV15 and TRBJ1-1; tentatively, D is TRBD1 (5 bases). The CDR3 runs to 12 residues. From germline, CDR1 is LNHNV and CDR2 YYDKDF (reference sequence). The germline V and J ends were trimmed by 3 bases and 7 bases, with 9 bases remaining between them. The DNA for the CDR3 is TGTGCCACCAGCAGCCAGGGAGGTGAAGCTTTCTTT. It specifies CATSSQGGEAFF. The complete variable domain, with remaining parts taken from reference TRBV15 and TRBJ1-1, reads DAMVIQNPRYQVTQFGKPVTLSCSQTLNHNVMYWYQQKSSQAPKLLFHYYDKDFNNEADTPDNFQSRRPNTSFCFLDIRSPGLGDTAMYLCATSSQGGEAFFGQGTRLTVV.

The chain couples TRBV28 to TRBJ1-1; possible D gene TRBD1, 6 bases. Trimming pared 6 bases from V and 7 bases from J, leaving 21 bases between. Germline V gene lookup returns CDR1 MDHEN and CDR2 SYDVKM. The CDR3 length is 15 residues. CDR3 loop: CASSPPGDRDVEAFF. The CDR3 coding sequence is TGTGCCAGCAGCCCGCCAGGGGATAGGGACGTTGAAGCTTTCTTT.

The chain has TRBV10-3 and TRBJ1-1, with D possibly matching TRBD1 (5 bases). The germline V and J ends were trimmed by 2 bases and 10 bases, with 11 bases remaining between them. Germline loops: CDR1 ENHRY, CDR2 SYGVKD. The CDR3 loop spans 12 amino acids. In DNA form, the CDR3 reads TGTGCCATCAGTGAGGGGGACTTGGGAGCTTTCTTT. As protein: CAISEGDLGAFF.

The genes are TRBV9 and TRBJ2-7; 7 bases fit TRBD2. CDR1 and CDR2 (germline): SGDLS, YYNGEE. The CDR3 is made up of 14 amino acids. V trimming: 1 base; J trimming: 2 bases; junction bases outside the gene matches: 3. CDR3 nucleotides: TGTGCCAGCAGCGTAAGCGGGGTGACCTACGAGCAGTACTTC. It yields the protein CASSVSGVTYEQYF.